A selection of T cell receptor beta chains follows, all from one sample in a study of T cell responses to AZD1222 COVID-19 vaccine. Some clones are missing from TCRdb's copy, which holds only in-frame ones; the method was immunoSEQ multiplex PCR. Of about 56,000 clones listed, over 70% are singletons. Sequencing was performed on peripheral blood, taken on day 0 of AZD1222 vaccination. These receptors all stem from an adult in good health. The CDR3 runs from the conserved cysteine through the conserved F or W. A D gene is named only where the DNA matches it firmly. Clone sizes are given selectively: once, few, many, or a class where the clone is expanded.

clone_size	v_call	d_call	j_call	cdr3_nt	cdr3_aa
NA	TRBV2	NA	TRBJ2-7	TGTGCCAGCAGCGGAGGGCCCAGGACCTACGAGCAGTACTTC	CASSGGPRTYEQYF
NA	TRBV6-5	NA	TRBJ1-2	TGTGCCAGCAGTTACTCGTGGCAGGGGAACTATGGCTACACCTTC	CASSYSWQGNYGYTF
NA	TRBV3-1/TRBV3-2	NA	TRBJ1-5	TGTGCCAGCAGCCAAGATGTGGGGGGGAATCAGCCCCAGCATTTT	CASSQDVGGNQPQHF
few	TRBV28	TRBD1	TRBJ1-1	TGTGCCAGCAGTTTCCCTGCTTGGACAGGCAACACTGAAGCTTTCTTT	CASSFPAWTGNTEAFF
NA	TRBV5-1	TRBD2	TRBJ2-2	TGCGCCAGCAATAGGGCTAGCGGGAGGAACGGGGAGCTGTTTTTT	CASNRASGRNGELFF
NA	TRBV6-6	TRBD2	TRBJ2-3	TGTGCCAGCAGCCTAGCGGTAGATACGCAGTATTTT	CASSLAVDTQYF
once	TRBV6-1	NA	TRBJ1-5	TGTGCCAGCAGCATCCGGGTCCCTAATCAGCCCCAGCATTTT	CASSIRVPNQPQHF
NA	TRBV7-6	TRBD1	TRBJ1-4	TGTGCCAGCAGCTTTGGGGCAGGGGGAGGTGAAAAACTGTTTTTT	CASSFGAGGGEKLFF
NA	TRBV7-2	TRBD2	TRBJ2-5	TGTGCCAGCAGCTTGGGGACTAGCGGGAGTTGGGAGACCCAGTACTTC	CASSLGTSGSWETQYF
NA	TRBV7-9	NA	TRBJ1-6	TGTGCCAGCAGCTTAATAAATTCACCCCTCCACTTT	CASSLINSPLHF
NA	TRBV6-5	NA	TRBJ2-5	TGTGCCAGCAGAACAGGGACTACCGATGAGACCCAGTACTTC	CASRTGTTDETQYF
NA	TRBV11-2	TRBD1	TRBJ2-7	TGTGCCAGCAGCTTAAGGGACAGGGGTTACGAGCAGTACTTC	CASSLRDRGYEQYF
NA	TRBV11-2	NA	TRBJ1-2	TGTGCCAGCAGCTTATCAGGGGCGTATGGCTACACCTTC	CASSLSGAYGYTF
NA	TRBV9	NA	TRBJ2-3	TGTGCCAGCAGCGTAGCATTGGCTCACACAGATACGCAGTATTTT	CASSVALAHTDTQYF
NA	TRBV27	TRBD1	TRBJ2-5	TGTGCCAGCAGTTTAAAGGGGGACAGACAAGAGACCCAGTACTTC	CASSLKGDRQETQYF
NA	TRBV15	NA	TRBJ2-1	TGTGCCACCAGCAGGGCGACAGGGATCATGGGGGGTTCCTACAATGAGCAGTTCTTC	CATSRATGIMGGSYNEQFF
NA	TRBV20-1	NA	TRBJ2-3	TGCAGTGCTCATGTCCCAGATACGCAGTATTTT	CSAHVPDTQYF
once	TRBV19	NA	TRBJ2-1	TGTGCCAGTAGTATGTATAGCGGCCCCAATGAGCAGTTCTTC	CASSMYSGPNEQFF
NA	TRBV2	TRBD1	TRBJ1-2	TGTGCCAGCAGGAGTCTCGTCCAGGGGGCGCGCGGCTACACCTTC	CASRSLVQGARGYTF
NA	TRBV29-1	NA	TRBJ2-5	TGCAGCGTTGATAGCAGGAGTTGGGAGACCCAGTACTTC	CSVDSRSWETQYF
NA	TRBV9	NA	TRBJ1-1	TGTGCCAGCAGCGCAAAAGGTGGGGATGCCACTGAAGCTTTCTTT	CASSAKGGDATEAFF
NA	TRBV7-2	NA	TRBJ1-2	TGTGCCAGCAGCAGTTACCTAAACTATGGCTACACCTTC	CASSSYLNYGYTF
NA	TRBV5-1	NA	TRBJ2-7	TGCGCCAGCAGCATTGGACAGACCTACGAGCAGTACTTC	CASSIGQTYEQYF
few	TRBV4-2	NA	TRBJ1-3	TGTGCCAGCAGCCAAGTGAATGCGTTCCATGGGAGAAACACCATATATTTT	CASSQVNAFHGRNTIYF
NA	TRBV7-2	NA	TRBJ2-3	TGTGCCAGCAGCAGAGGGAGGATGGGCACAGATACGCAGTATTTT	CASSRGRMGTDTQYF
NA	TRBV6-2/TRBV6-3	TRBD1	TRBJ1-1	TGTGCCAGCAGTGGACAGGGGCCAAGGACTGAAGCTTTCTTT	CASSGQGPRTEAFF
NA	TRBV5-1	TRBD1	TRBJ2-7	TGCGCCAGCAGCTCCGGGACAGCCGATACCTACGAGCAGTACTTC	CASSSGTADTYEQYF
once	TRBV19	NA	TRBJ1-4	TGTGCCAGTACCCCTGGGGGGAGGGGACGTAATGAAAAACTGTTTTTT	CASTPGGRGRNEKLFF
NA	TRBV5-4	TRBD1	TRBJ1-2	TGTGCCAGCAGCGCCCCCGGGACAGGAATTACGTATGGCTACACCTTC	CASSAPGTGITYGYTF